This TCR beta chain is drawn from a study of cytomegalovirus exposure and HLA in healthy donors. PCR amplification relied on 60 Vbeta primers (plus 13 Jbeta primers). Method: immunoSEQ multiplex PCR; TCRdb's copy keeps in-frame clones and lacks some. This table holds some 180,000 clones, 70% to 85% found once. Unmatched junction bases numbered 9, after V lost 4 bases and J lost 4 bases. The length of the CDR3 is 18 residues. The germline CDR1 and CDR2 sequences are SGHTA and FQGTGA. A word on this clone: Its antigen is not identified.

Whole-study findings and limits: The number of N-insertions in an Asian-associated ancestry cluster was reportedly below the 666-donor mean in a later analysis. It was approximately 150 TCR beta chains that were listed as cytomegalovirus-associated. As was reported, the HLA-A and HLA-B alleles of most subjects were accurately predicted from TCR beta sequences.

The TCR originated in a man aged 35 to 55 in good health and CMV-seropositive. What was sequenced was PBMCs. V gene TRBV7-3 combines with J gene TRBJ2-3; 15 nucleotides match TRBD2. This CDR3 reads CASSSRGTSGGLADTQYF. For the CDR3, the DNA is TGTGCCAGCAGCTCACGAGGGACTAGCGGGGGGTTGGCAGATACGCAGTATTTT. Looking up the rest from reference TRBV7-3 and TRBJ2-3 gives the full variable domain: GAGVSQTPSNKVTEKGKYVELRCDPISGHTALYWYRQSLGQGPEFLIYFQGTGAADDSGLPNDRFFAVRPEGSVSTLKIQRTERGDSAVYLCASSSRGTSGGLADTQYFGPGTRLTVL.